The 28 T cell receptor beta chains below come from one sample, sequenced in a study of blood T cell repertoires in COVID-19. TCRdb's table, derived via immunoSEQ multiplex PCR, lists solely in-frame clones and lacks some. The data contain 300,000 to 350,000 clones, 90% of them seen just once; the ten biggest clones take up about 1%. The sample comprised peripheral blood. These TCRs come from a woman in her thirties or forties with COVID-19, enrolled during active disease.

This clone was detected once. The chain combines TRBV6-2 or TRBV6-3 with TRBJ2-2, with D maybe TRBD1 (6 bases). The CDR3 has 15 residues. The germline V gene encodes CDR1 MNHEY and CDR2 SVGEGT. V lost 6 bases, J lost 4 bases, and 15 bases lay in between. The DNA for the CDR3 is TGTGCCAGCAGCCGAGGACAGCGAATCACCGGGGAGCTGTTTTTT. It is translated as CASSRGQRITGELFF.

This chain joins TRBV9 and TRBJ2-2; 7 nucleotides match TRBD2. CDR1 and CDR2 from the germline V gene are SGDLS and YYNGEE. This CDR3 region has 15 residues. V dropped 4 bases and J dropped 1; count of bases not matched to a gene: 4. The CDR3 DNA follows: TGTGCCAGCAGCACGGCGGGAGTGAACACCGGGGAGCTGTTTTTT. It is translated as CASSTAGVNTGELFF.

The chain is built from TRBV4-2 and TRBJ1-2; weak D call: TRBD1 (6 bases). The CDR3 runs 16 residues. Germline CDR1 reads LGHNA; CDR2 reads YNFKEQ. V lost 3 bases, J lost 7 bases, and 21 bases lay in between. CDR3 bases: TGTGCCAGCAGCCAGATCCAGGACAGCTTCTTAGGTGGCTACACCTTC. It is translated as CASSQIQDSFLGGYTF.

The chain has TRBV7-3 and TRBJ2-2, with TRBD2 matching 12 bases. From germline, CDR1 is SGHTA and CDR2 FQGTGA. J gave up 1 base and V 5 bases, and 5 bases lay outside the gene matches. CDR3 size: 17 residues. The CDR3 bases are TGTGCCAGCAGCCCCCCGGGACTAGCGGGGAACACCGGGGAGCTGTTTTTT. Translated, it gives CASSPPGLAGNTGELFF.

This sequence joins TRBV3-1 (or the pseudogene TRBV3-2) and TRBJ2-1, with a tentative D call TRBD2 (6 bases). The CDR3 runs to 15 residues. Looked up from germline, CDR1 is LGHDT and CDR2 is YNNKEL (reference sequence). V lost 1 base to trimming and J lost 0 bases, with 7 bases between them. The CDR3 DNA reads as TGTGCCAGCAGCCAAGCCGGGGGCTCCTACAATGAGCAGTTCTTC. This codes for CASSQAGGSYNEQFF.

The rearrangement links TRBV4-1 to TRBJ2-3; 12 bases line up with TRBD2. The CDR3 is 16 amino acids. The V and J ends lost 5 bases and 1 base, in that order; junction bases with no gene match: 4. Per the germline V gene, CDR1 is MGHRA and CDR2 is YSYEKL. CDR3 region: CASSVRLAGGTDTQYF. The DNA of the CDR3 is TGCGCCAGCAGCGTCCGACTAGCGGGGGGCACAGATACGCAGTATTTT.

The count of this clone is one. The rearrangement joins TRBV7-2 to TRBJ2-1, with D tentatively TRBD1 (6 bases). Germline CDR1 reads SGHTA; CDR2 reads FQGNSA. This CDR3 spans 13 amino acids. V was pared by 2 bases and J by 5 bases, with 7 bases between. The CDR3 spells CASSLNRDNEQFF. The CDR3 DNA reads TGTGCCAGCAGCTTAAACAGGGACAATGAGCAGTTCTTC.

This chain uses TRBV5-1 with TRBJ2-1; TRBD2 aligns across 12 bases. The J segment lost 5 bases and the V segment lost 4 bases, leaving 7 bases of the junction unmatched. This CDR3 has 16 amino acids. Germline assignment: CDR1 SGHRS and CDR2 YFSETQ. For the CDR3, the DNA is TGCGCCAGCAGCCTCACTAGCGGGGGGACCCACAATGAGCAGTTCTTC. Translating it yields CASSLTSGGTHNEQFF.

The rearrangement joins TRBV7-9 to TRBJ1-6; a possible D gene is TRBD1 (6 bases). CDR1 and CDR2 from the germline V gene are SEHNR and FQNEAQ (reference sequence). With 5 bases removed from V and 7 bases from J, the gap between germline ends came to 12 bases. There are 14 residues in the CDR3. The CDR3 sequence: CASSAETGNSPLHF. The CDR3 DNA is TGTGCCAGCAGCGCAGAAACAGGGAATTCACCCCTCCACTTT.

V is TRBV6-5 and J is TRBJ1-2; 9 nucleotides align to TRBD1. The junction had 6 bases not matched to a gene; V was cut back by 6 bases and J by 4 bases. This CDR3 region has 14 residues. Germline V gene data show CDR1 as MNHEY and CDR2 as SVGAGI. In DNA, the CDR3 is TGTGCCAGCAGACTACAGGGGGCTGGCTATGGCTACACCTTC. Amino acids: CASRLQGAGYGYTF.

The V and J genes are TRBV4-3 and TRBJ2-2; D not certain. The CDR3 has 16 residues. V shed 1 base and J shed 1 base, with 10 bases lying between them. Germline assignment: CDR1 LGHNA and CDR2 YSLEER. DNA for the CDR3: TGCGCCAGCAGCCAAGTATTCAGCGTGAACACCGGGGAGCTGTTTTTT. It specifies CASSQVFSVNTGELFF.

The chain uses TRBV18 and TRBJ1-1; D call uncertain. The length of the CDR3 is 14 residues. The V gene's germline CDR1 is KGHSH and CDR2 LQKENI. Trimming pared 10 bases from V and 4 bases from J, leaving 19 bases between. The CDR3: CAIRTGWGSTEAFF. The CDR3 DNA is TGTGCCATCCGCACGGGGTGGGGAAGCACTGAAGCTTTCTTT.

Only one count was recorded for this clone. The gene calls are TRBV2 and TRBJ1-2, with D unclear. Germline assignment: CDR1 SNHLY and CDR2 FYNNEI. This CDR3 is built from 13 residues. V dropped 4 bases and J dropped 5 bases, with 11 bases sitting between them. The CDR3 coding sequence is TGTGCCAGCAGTGGTCAGTTTTCTTATGGCTACACCTTC. This gives the protein CASSGQFSYGYTF.

V usage is TRBV15 and J usage is TRBJ2-1; tentatively, D is TRBD2 (6 bases). Germline CDR1 is LNHNV and CDR2 is YYDKDF (reference sequence). The V end lost 0 bases, the J end lost 12 bases, and 15 bases lay between the germline ends. The CDR3 totals 14 residues. This CDR3 is CATSRDPDSGGQFF. Here the CDR3 DNA reads TGTGCCACCAGCAGAGATCCCGACTCCGGGGGGCAGTTCTTC.

This chain connects TRBV28 to TRBJ2-1; 10 nucleotides align to TRBD2. V dropped 6 bases and J dropped 5; count of bases not matched to a gene: 16. The CDR3 runs 18 residues. Germline CDR1 reads MDHEN; CDR2 reads SYDVKM. This CDR3 is CASRPGGLARLSNNEQFF. Written as DNA, the CDR3 is TGTGCCAGCAGACCCGGGGGACTAGCGAGACTATCGAACAATGAGCAGTTCTTC.

This clone was seen more than once but under ten times. This CDR3 is also generated by other DNA sequences in the sample. V usage is TRBV27 and J usage is TRBJ1-6, with no clear D. Germline loops: CDR1 MNHEY, CDR2 SMNVEV (reference sequence). V was pared by 0 bases and J by 8 bases, with 5 bases between. The CDR3 has 13 amino acids. CDR3 DNA sequence: TGTGCCAGCAGTTTATCGGCAGATTCACCCCTCCACTTT. Amino acids: CASSLSADSPLHF.

This sequence joins TRBV5-1 and TRBJ2-5; TRBD2 matches 10 bases. Germline-derived CDR1 and CDR2 are SGHRS and YFSETQ. CDR3 size: 16 residues. Trimming at V came to 0 bases and at J to 4 bases, leaving 6 bases not matched to a gene. In DNA, the CDR3 is TGCGCCAGCAGCTTGGATCCTAGCGGGGGCGGAGAGACCCAGTACTTC. Translation gives CASSLDPSGGGETQYF.

CDR3: CSVYRGSETQYF. The CDR3 DNA sequence: TGCAGCGTCTACAGGGGTTCGGAGACCCAGTACTTC. V and J are TRBV29-1 and TRBJ2-5, with 7 nucleotides matching TRBD1. The J segment lost 5 bases and the V segment lost 6 bases, leaving 6 bases of the junction unmatched. This CDR3 is built from 12 residues. Germline lookup yields CDR1 SQVTM and CDR2 ANQGSEA.

This clone was detected a few times. The V call is TRBV5-1, the J call TRBJ1-1; 10 positions agree with TRBD1. This CDR3 has 14 amino acids. In germline, CDR1 is SGHRS, CDR2 YFSETQ. The J segment lost 7 bases and the V segment lost 0 bases, leaving 3 bases of the junction unmatched. The CDR3 DNA follows: TGCGCCAGCAGCTTGGGACAGGGGGCTAGTGAAGCTTTCTTT. Translation: CASSLGQGASEAFF. Complete variable domain (other parts from reference TRBV5-1 and TRBJ1-1): KAGVTQTPRYLIKTRGQQVTLSCSPISGHRSVSWYQQTPGQGLQFLFEYFSETQRNKGNFPGRFSGRQFSNSRSEMNVSTLELGDSALYLCASSLGQGASEAFFGQGTRLTVV.

The V and J genes are TRBV4-3 and TRBJ2-1; perhaps TRBD2 as D (6 bases). From germline, CDR1 is LGHNA and CDR2 YSLEER. V was pared by 4 bases and J by 2 bases, with 15 bases between. There are 16 residues in the CDR3. The DNA for the CDR3 is TGCGCCAGCAGCCGTGACGGGGGAGAACCCTACAATGAGCAGTTCTTC. Translation gives CASSRDGGEPYNEQFF.

This clone was seen only a few times. The chain couples TRBV25-1 to TRBJ1-2, with D uncertain. CDR3 length: 13 residues. CDR1 MGHDK and CDR2 SYGVNS come from the germline V gene. Trimming removed 2 bases at V and 6 bases at J, with 10 bases between. CDR3 DNA: TGTGCCAGCAGTGAAGGGAGAGGAGATGGCTACACCTTC. Translating gives CASSEGRGDGYTF.

This chain connects TRBV27 to TRBJ2-7; D call uncertain. CDR1 and CDR2 from the germline V gene are MNHEY and SMNVEV (reference sequence). V was shortened by 6 bases and J by 2 bases, with 17 bases between the two germline ends. This CDR3 is 15 amino acids long. The CDR3 loop reads CASRSDPAVTYEQYF. The CDR3 DNA reads as TGTGCCAGCAGAAGCGATCCGGCAGTAACCTACGAGCAGTACTTC.

This clone was detected only once. The chain recombines TRBV7-9 with TRBJ1-4; tentative D call: TRBD1 (6 bases). Looked up from germline, CDR1 is SEHNR and CDR2 is FQNEAQ (reference sequence). The CDR3 contains 13 residues. V was cut by 10 bases and J by 5 bases, with 14 bases left in between. Here the CDR3 reads CATTGLENEKLFF. The CDR3 coding sequence is TGTGCCACTACAGGGCTAGAGAATGAAAAACTGTTTTTT.

This clone turned up a few times. The CDR3 DNA follows: TGTGCCAGTAGTATCACGATGACTTCCCCGGCGCATGGCTACACCTTC. Amino acid sequence: CASSITMTSPAHGYTF. The chain is built from TRBV19 and TRBJ1-2, with D unclear. CDR3 length equals 16 residues. CDR1 LNHDA and CDR2 SQIVND come from the germline V gene (reference sequence). The V end lost 3 bases, the J end lost 6 bases, and 20 bases lay between the germline ends.

The chain has TRBV5-1 and TRBJ1-1; a possible D gene is TRBD1 (5 bases). Germline V lookup: CDR1 SGHRS, CDR2 YFSETQ. Trimming cost V 4 bases and J 2 bases, with 9 bases left between them. CDR3 size: 13 residues. The CDR3 is CASSLGANTEAFF. DNA for the CDR3: TGCGCCAGCAGCCTTGGGGCTAACACTGAAGCTTTCTTT.

In its sample, this clone was seen once. The V gene is TRBV7-2, the J gene TRBJ2-7; tentatively, D is TRBD2 (5 bases). CDR3 size: 14 residues. V was clipped by 6 bases and J by 2 bases, with 14 bases between them. The germline V gene encodes CDR1 SGHTA and CDR2 FQGNSA. The CDR3 is CASRPRGSTYEQYF. Written as DNA, the CDR3 is TGTGCCAGCAGACCCCGCGGGTCTACCTACGAGCAGTACTTC. Full variable domain (outside the CDR3, taken from reference TRBV7-2 and TRBJ2-7): GAGVSQSPSNKVTEKGKDVELRCDPISGHTALYWYRQSLGQGLEFLIYFQGNSAPDKSGLPSDRFSAERTGGSVSTLTIQRTQQEDSAVYLCASRPRGSTYEQYFGPGTRLTVT.

This clone was found once. The chain's CDR3 is CASSLESRGDTQYF. CDR3 sequence (DNA): TGTGCCAGCAGCTTAGAGTCGCGGGGGGATACGCAGTATTTT. The chain links TRBV7-2 to TRBJ2-3, with 7 bases lining up with TRBD2. The V gene's germline CDR1 is SGHTA and CDR2 FQGNSA. After removal of 1 base from V and 6 bases from J, the junction contained 4 bases not matched to a gene. The CDR3 extends over 14 amino acids.

The chain links TRBV29-1 to TRBJ2-7; possible D gene TRBD1, 7 bases. There are 13 residues in the CDR3. Germline V gene sequence: CDR1 SQVTM, CDR2 ANQGSEA. V lost 7 bases, J lost 5 bases, and 18 bases lay in between. CDR3 in DNA: TGCAGCGCACTGACAGGGAGGAGGGACGAGCAGTACTTC. Translation gives CSALTGRRDEQYF.